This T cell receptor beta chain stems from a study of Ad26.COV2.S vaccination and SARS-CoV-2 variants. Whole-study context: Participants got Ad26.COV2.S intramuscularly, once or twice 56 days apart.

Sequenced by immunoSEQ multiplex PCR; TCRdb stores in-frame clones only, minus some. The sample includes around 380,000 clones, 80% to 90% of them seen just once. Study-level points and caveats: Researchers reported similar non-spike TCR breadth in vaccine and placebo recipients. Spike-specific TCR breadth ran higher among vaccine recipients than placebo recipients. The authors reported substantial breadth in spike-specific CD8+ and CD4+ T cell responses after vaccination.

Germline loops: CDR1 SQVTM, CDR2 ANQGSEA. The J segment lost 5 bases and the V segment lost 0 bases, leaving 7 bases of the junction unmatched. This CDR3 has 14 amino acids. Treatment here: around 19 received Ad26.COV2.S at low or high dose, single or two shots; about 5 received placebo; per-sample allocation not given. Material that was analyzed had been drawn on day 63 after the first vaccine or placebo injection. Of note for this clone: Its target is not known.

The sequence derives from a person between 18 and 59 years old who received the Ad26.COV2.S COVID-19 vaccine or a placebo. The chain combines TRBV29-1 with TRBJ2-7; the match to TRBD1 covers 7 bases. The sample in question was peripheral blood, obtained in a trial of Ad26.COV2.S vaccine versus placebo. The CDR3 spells CSVEEGAGGDEQYF. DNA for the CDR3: TGCAGCGTTGAAGAAGGGGCAGGGGGTGACGAGCAGTACTTC.